A selection of T cell receptor beta chains follows, all from one sample in a study of blood T cell repertoires in COVID-19. Assay used: immunoSEQ multiplex PCR; TCRdb lists only in-frame clones, some missing. Here the sample spans approximately 250,000 clones, around 78% being singletons. Sequencing used peripheral blood. These receptors all stem from a man aged 55 to 70 who had recovered from COVID-19. Each CDR3 is given with its conserved first and last residue. A D gene is named only where the DNA matches it firmly. Size tells how often a clone was seen (once, few, many) or the class of an expanded clone, and some rows leave it out.

- TRBJ2-1 TRBV18 - TGTGCCAGCTCACCAAGGGGTACTTGGGGCCATGAGCAGTTCTTC CASSPRGTWGHEQFF
- TRBJ1-2 TRBV10-1 - TGCGCCAGCAGTGAGCGGGACACCTATGGCTACACCTTC CASSERDTYGYTF
- TRBJ2-5 TRBV7-9 - TGTGCCAGCAGCCGAGAAGAGACCCAGTACTTC CASSREETQYF
once TRBJ2-4 TRBV4-2 - TGTGCCAGCAGCCCTGACCCCTTCGCGGAAACTAAAAACATTCAGTACTTC CASSPDPFAETKNIQYF
few TRBJ2-7 TRBV10-3 TRBD1 TGTGCCATCAGTGACGGGACAGGGGGGCCCTACGAGCAGTACTTC CAISDGTGGPYEQYF
- TRBJ1-1 TRBV12-3/TRBV12-4 TRBD1 TGTGCCAGCAGCCCGGGACAGGCGGGAGAAGCTTTCTTT CASSPGQAGEAFF
- TRBJ2-1 TRBV6-5 TRBD2 TGTGCCAGCAGTTATGGGACTAGCGTCTACAATGAGCAGTTCTTC CASSYGTSVYNEQFF
once TRBJ1-1 TRBV10-3 - TGTGCCATCAGTGAGCGGAGCGCTGAAGCTTTCTTT CAISERSAEAFF
- TRBJ1-1 TRBV12-3/TRBV12-4 TRBD1 TGTGCCAGCAGTTCGACAGGGGTGGCGGCTTTCTTT CASSSTGVAAFF
- TRBJ2-2 TRBV5-6 TRBD1 TGTGCCAGCAGCTCCGGACAGGGGAACACCGGGGAGCTGTTTTTT CASSSGQGNTGELFF
- TRBJ1-2 TRBV5-1 TRBD1 TGCGCCAGCAGCTTGGGAGGACAGGGCGAGTATGGCTACACCTTC CASSLGGQGEYGYTF
once TRBJ1-4 TRBV5-4 TRBD1 TGTGCCAGCAGTCGGAAAGGACAGGGTAACTTGGGTAATGAAAAACTGTTTTTT CASSRKGQGNLGNEKLFF
- TRBJ1-4 TRBV24-1 - TGTGCCACCAGTGAGGGGGGGAGTGGCGGGAAACTGTTTTTT CATSEGGSGGKLFF
once TRBJ2-5 TRBV15 TRBD2 TGTGCCACCAGCCGAGAAAGCGGGGGGTATGAGACCCAGTACTTC CATSRESGGYETQYF
- TRBJ1-2 TRBV5-6 TRBD1 TGTGCCAGCAGCCAGGGACAGTACTATGTTGGCTACACCTTC CASSQGQYYVGYTF
- TRBJ1-6 TRBV19 - TGTGCCAGTAGGGCCACAGGGTATAATTCACCCCTCCACTTT CASRATGYNSPLHF
- TRBJ2-7 TRBV5-4 TRBD2 TGTGCCAGCAGCTACCTAGCGGGCGGCTCCTACGAGCAGTACTTC CASSYLAGGSYEQYF
- TRBJ1-2 TRBV14 - TGTGCCAGCAGCCAAGCTCCGGGGGACTCATACACCTTC CASSQAPGDSYTF
- TRBJ1-5 TRBV15 TRBD1 TGTGCCACCAGCAGGACGGGACAGAACAATCAGCCCCAGCATTTT CATSRTGQNNQPQHF
few TRBJ1-1 TRBV5-1 - TGCGCCAGCAGCTTGGCCAACTCGAACACTGAAGCTTTCTTT CASSLANSNTEAFF
- TRBJ2-3 TRBV19 TRBD2 TGTGCCAGTAGTCTAGCGGGGAGTTACACAGATACGCAGTATTTT CASSLAGSYTDTQYF
- TRBJ1-1 TRBV5-1 - TGCGCCAGCAGCTTGGGGTCAGGGTTGGCCACTGAAGCTTTCTTT CASSLGSGLATEAFF
- TRBJ1-3 TRBV6-5 - TGTGCCAGCAACAGGGATGGCGGAAACACCATATATTTT CASNRDGGNTIYF
- TRBJ1-5 TRBV24-1 - TGTGCCACCAGTTCGGGACACTACAATCAGCCCCAGCATTTT CATSSGHYNQPQHF
- TRBJ2-7 TRBV11-2 - TGTGCCAGCAGCTCCCTCCAGCGGAGCTCCTACGAGCAGTACTTC CASSSLQRSSYEQYF
- TRBJ2-3 TRBV7-3 - TGTGCCAGCAGCTTTCTAGGGGAAAGCACAGATACGCAGTATTTT CASSFLGESTDTQYF
- TRBJ1-2 TRBV10-1 - TGCGCCAGCAGTGATTCCGGACAGAACTATGGCTACACCTTC CASSDSGQNYGYTF
- TRBJ1-3 TRBV29-1 - TGCAGCGCAACCACAGGGGGAAACACCATATATTTT CSATTGGNTIYF
- TRBJ1-2 TRBV5-1 - TGCGCCAGCAGCTCCGCGCCGGGGGGAGGAGGCTACACCTTC CASSSAPGGGGYTF
- TRBJ1-6 TRBV28 - TGTGCCAGCAGTGGGCAGGGCGGTTCACCCCTCCACTTT CASSGQGGSPLHF
- TRBJ1-1 TRBV30 - TGTGCCTGGAAGCCGGGACTCCAACACACTGAAGCTTTCTTT CAWKPGLQHTEAFF
- TRBJ2-2 TRBV6-5 - TGTGCCAGCAGTTATTGGAGGGTGTCGGCCGGGGAGCTGTTTTTT CASSYWRVSAGELFF
- TRBJ1-6 TRBV28 - TGTGCCAGCAGGGGGGGGCTTGGGCCCCTCCACTTT CASRGGLGPLHF
- TRBJ2-7 TRBV5-1 TRBD1 TGCGCCAGCAGCGTCGGGACAGCGCGTACCAATTACGAGCAGTACTTC CASSVGTARTNYEQYF